These T cell receptor beta chains were read from a single sample in a study of T cells in localized non-small cell lung cancer. Method: immunoSEQ multiplex PCR; TCRdb's copy keeps in-frame clones and lacks some. The data show about 33,000 clones, roughly 88% seen once. The sequencing used peripheral blood, collected before any cancer treatment. The source is a man between 35 and 75 years old with stage I lung adenocarcinoma. Each CDR3 is given with its conserved first and last residue. Fields, in order: V gene, D gene, clone size, J gene, CDR3 protein, CDR3 DNA. A D gene is named only where the DNA matches it firmly. Not every row has a clone size; where given, it reads once, few, many or a size class.

v_gene: TRBV5-6; d_gene: NA; abundance: NA; j_gene: TRBJ2-1; CDR3aa: CASSFGGSDEQFF; CDR3nt: TGTGCCAGCAGCTTTGGAGGGTCAGATGAGCAGTTCTTC
v_gene: TRBV6-1; d_gene: NA; abundance: NA; j_gene: TRBJ1-6; CDR3aa: CASSATRRAVGSPLHF; CDR3nt: TGTGCCAGCAGTGCCACTAGGAGAGCTGTAGGGTCACCCCTCCACTTT
v_gene: TRBV7-8; d_gene: NA; abundance: NA; j_gene: TRBJ2-1; CDR3aa: CATGAHEQFF; CDR3nt: TGTGCCACGGGGGCGCATGAGCAGTTCTTC
v_gene: TRBV7-6; d_gene: NA; abundance: NA; j_gene: TRBJ1-2; CDR3aa: CASGKGPNYGYTF; CDR3nt: TGTGCCAGCGGGAAAGGGCCTAACTATGGCTACACCTTC
v_gene: TRBV2; d_gene: TRBD1; abundance: NA; j_gene: TRBJ2-5; CDR3aa: CASSAGQGARIGETQYF; CDR3nt: TGTGCCAGCAGTGCTGGACAGGGGGCTAGGATCGGGGAGACCCAGTACTTC
v_gene: TRBV18; d_gene: TRBD2; abundance: NA; j_gene: TRBJ2-7; CDR3aa: CASSLSGGAYEQYF; CDR3nt: TGTGCCAGCTCACTTAGCGGGGGGGCCTACGAGCAGTACTTC
v_gene: TRBV18; d_gene: NA; abundance: NA; j_gene: TRBJ2-2; CDR3aa: CASSPGTPETGELFF; CDR3nt: TGTGCCAGCTCACCCGGGACGCCAGAGACCGGGGAGCTGTTTTTT
v_gene: TRBV27; d_gene: NA; abundance: NA; j_gene: TRBJ1-5; CDR3aa: CASSLAGLEPQHF; CDR3nt: TGTGCCAGCAGTTTAGCGGGCTTGGAGCCCCAGCATTTT
v_gene: TRBV7-8; d_gene: NA; abundance: once; j_gene: TRBJ1-6; CDR3aa: CASSFLGSNSPLHF; CDR3nt: TGTGCCAGCAGCTTTCTGGGTTCGAATTCACCCCTCCACTTT
v_gene: TRBV7-9; d_gene: NA; abundance: NA; j_gene: TRBJ1-1; CDR3aa: CASSRSGGSTEAFF; CDR3nt: TGTGCCAGCAGCCGGAGTGGAGGGTCCACTGAAGCTTTCTTT
v_gene: TRBV11-2; d_gene: NA; abundance: NA; j_gene: TRBJ1-1; CDR3aa: CASSLDRDRRNTEAFF; CDR3nt: TGTGCCAGCAGCTTAGATCGAGACAGGCGGAACACTGAAGCTTTCTTT
v_gene: TRBV11-2; d_gene: TRBD1; abundance: NA; j_gene: TRBJ2-7; CDR3aa: CASSLGQSYEQYF; CDR3nt: TGTGCCAGCAGCCTGGGACAGTCCTACGAGCAGTACTTC
v_gene: TRBV19; d_gene: NA; abundance: NA; j_gene: TRBJ2-3; CDR3aa: CASSLGLDTQYF; CDR3nt: TGTGCCAGTAGTCTAGGACTTGATACGCAGTATTTT
v_gene: TRBV15; d_gene: NA; abundance: NA; j_gene: TRBJ2-1; CDR3aa: CATSRDTGSSYNEQFF; CDR3nt: TGTGCCACCAGCAGAGACACGGGGAGCTCCTACAATGAGCAGTTCTTC
v_gene: TRBV9; d_gene: TRBD1; abundance: NA; j_gene: TRBJ1-5; CDR3aa: CASSKQGSESQPQHF; CDR3nt: TGTGCCAGCAGTAAACAGGGGAGCGAATCTCAGCCCCAGCATTTT
v_gene: TRBV4-1; d_gene: NA; abundance: NA; j_gene: TRBJ1-2; CDR3aa: CASSQDIDDNYGYTF; CDR3nt: TGCGCCAGCAGCCAAGATATCGATGATAACTATGGCTACACCTTC
v_gene: TRBV15; d_gene: NA; abundance: few; j_gene: TRBJ1-6; CDR3aa: CATSRVGSSPLHF; CDR3nt: TGTGCCACCAGCAGAGTGGGCAGTTCACCCCTCCACTTT
v_gene: TRBV13; d_gene: TRBD1; abundance: NA; j_gene: TRBJ2-7; CDR3aa: CASSITGEEYEQYF; CDR3nt: TGTGCCAGCAGCATAACAGGGGAAGAATACGAGCAGTACTTC
v_gene: TRBV6-1; d_gene: NA; abundance: NA; j_gene: TRBJ2-1; CDR3aa: CASSEFQNSHNEQFF; CDR3nt: TGTGCCAGCAGTGAATTCCAGAATAGTCACAATGAGCAGTTCTTC
v_gene: TRBV29-1; d_gene: TRBD1; abundance: NA; j_gene: TRBJ1-1; CDR3aa: CSVGTGNTEAFF; CDR3nt: TGCAGCGTAGGGACAGGGAACACTGAAGCTTTCTTT
v_gene: TRBV19; d_gene: NA; abundance: once; j_gene: TRBJ1-1; CDR3aa: CASSIEAGNEAFF; CDR3nt: TGTGCCAGTAGTATAGAGGCCGGAAATGAAGCTTTCTTT
v_gene: TRBV19; d_gene: NA; abundance: NA; j_gene: TRBJ2-3; CDR3aa: CASSIASWDTGGTQYF; CDR3nt: TGTGCCAGTAGTATAGCATCGTGGGACACGGGGGGTACGCAGTATTTT
v_gene: TRBV10-1; d_gene: NA; abundance: once; j_gene: TRBJ1-3; CDR3aa: CASSGMKDGSGNTIYF; CDR3nt: TGCGCCAGCAGTGGCATGAAAGACGGCTCTGGAAACACCATATATTTT
v_gene: TRBV5-6; d_gene: TRBD1; abundance: NA; j_gene: TRBJ1-2; CDR3aa: CASSWDRGGQGYGYTF; CDR3nt: TGTGCCAGCAGCTGGGACAGGGGGGGGCAAGGCTATGGCTACACCTTC
v_gene: TRBV4-2; d_gene: TRBD1; abundance: NA; j_gene: TRBJ1-2; CDR3aa: CASSQEGQGFYGYTF; CDR3nt: TGTGCCAGCAGCCAAGAGGGACAGGGCTTCTATGGCTACACCTTC
v_gene: TRBV7-2; d_gene: NA; abundance: NA; j_gene: TRBJ1-1; CDR3aa: CASSSPPAMNTEAFF; CDR3nt: TGTGCCAGCAGCTCCCCCCCAGCCATGAACACTGAAGCTTTCTTT
v_gene: TRBV2; d_gene: NA; abundance: NA; j_gene: TRBJ1-1; CDR3aa: CASQVTTEAFF; CDR3nt: TGTGCCAGCCAGGTTACCACTGAAGCTTTCTTT